This is a list of T cell receptor beta chains from one sample in a study of CD4 T cells in relation to SARS-CoV-2 and coronaviruses. These receptors' antigens are unknown. Assay used: immunoSEQ multiplex PCR; TCRdb lists only in-frame clones, some missing. The sample consists of around 29,000 clones, 60% to 85% of them appearing once. Material for sequencing was CD4+ T cells from PBMCs, cultured in vitro. The source is a human donor in good health. CDR3s leave out the opening cysteine and the closing phenylalanine or tryptophan. Fields, in order: V gene, CDR3 protein.

TRBV18 ASSPSDSGDTQY
TRBV19 ASSMGQSPTETQY
TRBV4-3 ASSQVGRSYEQY
TRBV10-3 AIRALAGGASDTQY
TRBV7-2 ASSLVVTGGVGNTIY
TRBV7-2 ASSLVRTDTQY
TRBV5-1 ASSLESRANTEAF
TRBV11-2 ASSSPQGAGVNSPLH
TRBV10-3 AISEAGHPSQETQY
TRBV7-2 ASSLDRLAGGYNEQF
TRBV7-2 ASSPGLAESNEQF
TRBV6-6 ASSRPPGTGNSPLH
TRBV4-2 ASSQGEGLDTDTQY
TRBV4-3 ASSQDPGTTYEQY
TRBV7-8 ASSFFGGTGELF
TRBV4-2 ASSQGLSGEQF
TRBV4-2 ASSQEGGLAGRGFWEQY